Sequencing of this TCR beta chain was carried out in a study of CD8+CD57+ T cells in acquired aplastic anemia. On the study more broadly: An average of roughly 3.2 ug of DNA was obtained from sorted CD4+ and CD8+ cells.

Profiling of TCR beta VDJ combinations and CDR3 sequences used genomic DNA as template. TCRdb reprocessed the reads with MiXCR, giving one entry per CDR3 protein. The table shows roughly 160,000 distinct CDR3 sequences, with about 70% occurring only once. Study-level results: Patients and controls were not found to differ significantly in CD8+ Simpson's diversity. Patients shared about 30 CD8+ CDR3 sequences with controls.

This CDR3 contains 12 residues. Germline-derived CDR1 and CDR2 are DFQATT and SNEGSKA (reference sequence). V dropped 4 bases and J dropped 3 bases, with 9 bases sitting between them. Sequenced patients had shown CD8+CD57+ cell expansion by flow cytometry. This clonotype was detected many times. Antigen specificity is unknown. The V gene is TRBV20-1, the J gene TRBJ1-1; D gene unclear. The TCR comes from a human donor with aplastic anemia. The source material was sorted CD4+, CD8+, or CD8+CD57+ T cells (not recorded which) from PBMCs. The CDR3 here is CSAKQSDTEAFF. CDR3 in DNA: TGCAGTGCTAAACAGTCGGACACTGAAGCTTTCTTT.